The T cell receptor (beta chain) described here comes from a study of T-cell memory formation after mild COVID-19. MiXCR, applied by TCRdb to the 5' RACE reads, yields one record per CDR3 protein. The profile covers 450,000 to 650,000 distinct CDR3 sequences, with approximately 19% appearing a single time and around 13% taken by the ten largest. Regarding this clonotype: What it binds is not known.

Points from the study as a whole: Contracting CD8+ clones were enriched in EMRA, CD4+ mainly in CM and EM.

This receptor was taken from an adult woman who had mild COVID-19 (a few samples of this study predate the infection). Cell type and time point are not known. The specimen was PBMCs or a T cell subset sorted from them (not recorded which).

CDR3 in amino acids: CSDPLGLHNSPLHF. The DNA for the CDR3 is TGCAGTGACCCCCTGGGACTTCATAATTCACCCCTCCACTTT. The chain carries TRBV20-1 and TRBJ1-6; a possible D gene is TRBD1 (5 bases). The germline V and J ends were trimmed by 7 bases and 5 bases, with 15 bases remaining between them. The CDR3 runs 14 residues. Germline V CDR1 and CDR2: DFQATT, SNEGSKA (reference sequence).